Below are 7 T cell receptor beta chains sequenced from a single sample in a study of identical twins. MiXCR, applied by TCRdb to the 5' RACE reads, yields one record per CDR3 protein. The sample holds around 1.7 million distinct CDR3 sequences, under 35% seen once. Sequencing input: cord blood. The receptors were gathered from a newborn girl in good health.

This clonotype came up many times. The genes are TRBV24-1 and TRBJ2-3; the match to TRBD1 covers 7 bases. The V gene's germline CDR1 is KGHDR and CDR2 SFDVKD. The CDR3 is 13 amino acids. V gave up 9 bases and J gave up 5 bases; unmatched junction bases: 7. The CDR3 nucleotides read TGTGCCACCTCCGGGACAGTTGGAGATACGCAGTATTTT. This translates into CATSGTVGDTQYF.

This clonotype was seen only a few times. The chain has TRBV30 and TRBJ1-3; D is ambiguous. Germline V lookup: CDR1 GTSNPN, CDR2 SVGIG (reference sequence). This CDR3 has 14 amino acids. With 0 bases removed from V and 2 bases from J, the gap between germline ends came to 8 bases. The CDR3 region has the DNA TGTGCCTGGAGTGTAAAAGCCGCTGGAAACACCATATATTTT. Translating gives CAWSVKAAGNTIYF.

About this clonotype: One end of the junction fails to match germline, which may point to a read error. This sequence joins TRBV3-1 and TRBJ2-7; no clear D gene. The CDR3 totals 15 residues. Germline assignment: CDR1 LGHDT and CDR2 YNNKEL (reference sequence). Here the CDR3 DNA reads TGTGCCAGCAGCCAAGCAGAGTTTAGCTCCTGCGAGCAGTACTTC. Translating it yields CASSQAEFSSCEQYF.

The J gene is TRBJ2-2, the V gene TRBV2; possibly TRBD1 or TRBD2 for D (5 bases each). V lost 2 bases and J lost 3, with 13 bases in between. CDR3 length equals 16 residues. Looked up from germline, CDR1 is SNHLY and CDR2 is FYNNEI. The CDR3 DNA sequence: TGTGCCAGCAGTGAAATCGGGACCGGGTACACCGGGGAGCTGTTTTTT. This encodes CASSEIGTGYTGELFF.

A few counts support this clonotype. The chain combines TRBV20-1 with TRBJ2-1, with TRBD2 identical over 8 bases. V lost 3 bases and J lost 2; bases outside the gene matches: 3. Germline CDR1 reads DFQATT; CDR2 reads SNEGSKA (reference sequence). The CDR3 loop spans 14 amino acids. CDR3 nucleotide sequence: TGCAGTGCTAGGAGCGGGAGCGCCTACAATGAGCAGTTCTTC. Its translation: CSARSGSAYNEQFF.

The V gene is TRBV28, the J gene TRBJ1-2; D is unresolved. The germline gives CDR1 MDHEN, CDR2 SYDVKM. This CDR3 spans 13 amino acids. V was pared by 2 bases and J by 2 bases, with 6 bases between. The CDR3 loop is CASSLSKNYGYTF. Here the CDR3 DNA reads TGTGCCAGCAGTTTAAGCAAAAACTATGGCTACACCTTC.

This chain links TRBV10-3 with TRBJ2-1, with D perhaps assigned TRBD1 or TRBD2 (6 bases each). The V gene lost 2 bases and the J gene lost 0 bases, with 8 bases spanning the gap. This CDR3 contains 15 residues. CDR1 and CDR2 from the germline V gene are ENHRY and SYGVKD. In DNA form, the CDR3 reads TGTGCCATCAGTGAGGGGGGGCTCTCCTACAATGAGCAGTTCTTC. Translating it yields CAISEGGLSYNEQFF.